The 8 T cell receptor beta chains given below trace back to one sample, sequenced in a study of blood T cell repertoires in COVID-19 (dated by TCRdb to 2020 to 2022). The library was obtained by the immunoSEQ multiplex PCR assay. As stored in TCRdb, this immuneACCESS dataset retains in-frame rearrangements with V and J assigned. A fraction of the clones does not appear; measured against another copy, unresolved V genes explain less than half of the discrepancy, and the remainder lacks a known reason. This sample gives around 250,000 clones in total; over 80% of them show up just once. The ten largest clones add up to about 2% of the sample. Sequencing was carried out using peripheral blood. The receptors originated from a man under 40 who had recovered from COVID-19.

This chain joins TRBV29-1 and TRBJ1-5; TRBD1 agrees at 9 bases. CDR3 size: 14 residues. V trimming: 6 bases; J trimming: 6 bases; junction bases outside the gene matches: 9. Germline V gene data show CDR1 as SQVTM and CDR2 as ANQGSEA. The CDR3 nucleotides read TGCAGCGTGGGGGGGGGACAGGGAGGTCAGCCCCAGCATTTT. This codes for CSVGGGQGGQPQHF. Combining the CDR3 with reference TRBV29-1 and TRBJ1-5 gives the whole variable domain SAVISQKPSRDICQRGTSLTIQCQVDSQVTMMFWYRQQPGQSLTLIATANQGSEATYESGFVIDKFPISRPNLTFSTLTVSNMSPEDSSIYLCSVGGGQGGQPQHFGDGTRLSIL.

The chain carries TRBV4-1 and TRBJ1-2; 7 bases map to TRBD1. The CDR3 runs to 15 residues. V dropped 6 bases and J dropped 4; count of bases not matched to a gene: 11. CDR1 is MGHRA, CDR2 YSYEKL, per germline. The CDR3 is CASRPSRAGGYGYTF. In DNA form, the CDR3 reads TGCGCCAGCAGACCCTCCAGGGCAGGGGGCTATGGCTACACCTTC.

The count of this clone is one. The genes are TRBV6-5 and TRBJ1-1; a possible D gene is TRBD1 (6 bases). CDR1 and CDR2 from the germline V gene are MNHEY and SVGAGI. This CDR3 spans 15 amino acids. The germline V and J ends were trimmed by 5 bases and 4 bases, with 17 bases remaining between them. This CDR3 reads CASSRLTGSSTEAFF. The CDR3 DNA follows: TGTGCCAGCAGTCGACTCACAGGGTCAAGCACTGAAGCTTTCTTT.

The chain combines TRBV5-8 with TRBJ1-6; D is perhaps TRBD1 (6 bases). The CDR3 extends over 14 amino acids. In germline, CDR1 is SGHTS, CDR2 YDEGEE. Trimming stripped 5 bases from V and 6 bases from J, with 12 bases between. The CDR3 DNA is TGTGCCAGCAGTTACCGAGGGGGTAATTCACCCCTCCACTTT. Its protein is CASSYRGGNSPLHF.

This clone has a handful of counts. The chain is built from TRBV18 and TRBJ2-7; D might be TRBD2 (6 bases). With 0 bases removed from V and 7 bases from J, the gap between germline ends came to 16 bases. The CDR3 loop spans 15 amino acids. The germline gives CDR1 KGHSH, CDR2 LQKENI. The CDR3 is CASSPPSPVAGEQYF. DNA of the CDR3: TGTGCCAGCTCACCACCCTCCCCGGTGGCGGGGGAGCAGTACTTC.

J is TRBJ1-1 and V is TRBV11-2; D gene unclear. Per germline, CDR1 SGHAT and CDR2 FQNNGV. CDR3 length equals 13 residues. V was trimmed by 4 bases and J by 7 bases, leaving 13 bases between them. The CDR3 DNA reads as TGTGCCAGCAGCTCAATAAGCGGGATTGAAGCTTTCTTT. As protein: CASSSISGIEAFF.

The V and J genes are TRBV2 and TRBJ1-2; D call uncertain. The germline gives CDR1 SNHLY, CDR2 FYNNEI. CDR3 length: 14 amino acids. V dropped 6 bases and J dropped 8 bases, with 19 bases sitting between them. The DNA for the CDR3 is TGTGCCAGCAGGGAGCTTGGCAGCCTTTTGGGCTACACCTTC. It yields the protein CASRELGSLLGYTF.

The chain couples TRBV28 to TRBJ2-1; 12 bases agree with TRBD1. Germline V gene data show CDR1 as MDHEN and CDR2 as SYDVKM. This CDR3 has 15 residues. V lost 7 bases and J lost 8; bases outside the gene matches: 9. CDR3 sequence reads: CASTYWGQGAHEQFF. As DNA, the CDR3 is TGTGCCAGCACTTATTGGGGACAGGGGGCTCATGAGCAGTTCTTC.